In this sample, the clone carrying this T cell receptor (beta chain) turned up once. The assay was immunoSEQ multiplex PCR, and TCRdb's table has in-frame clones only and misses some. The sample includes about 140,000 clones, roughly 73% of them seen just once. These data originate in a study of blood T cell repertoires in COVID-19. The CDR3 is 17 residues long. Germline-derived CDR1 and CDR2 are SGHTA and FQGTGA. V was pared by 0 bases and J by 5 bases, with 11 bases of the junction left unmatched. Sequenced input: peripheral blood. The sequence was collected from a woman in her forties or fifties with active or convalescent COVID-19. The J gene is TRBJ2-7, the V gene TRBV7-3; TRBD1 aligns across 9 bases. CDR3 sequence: CASSLTGAGTGFNEQYF. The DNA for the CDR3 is TGTGCCAGCAGCTTAACAGGGGCCGGGACAGGGTTCAACGAGCAGTACTTC.